These T cell receptor beta chains were read from a single sample in a study of blood T cell repertoires in COVID-19. Sequencing was performed with immunoSEQ multiplex PCR; in TCRdb, only in-frame clones are kept and a portion is missing. The profile shows 84,000 or so clones, over 75% of them singletons. The sequenced material came from peripheral blood. These TCRs come from a man between 65 and 85 years old with acute or convalescent COVID-19. The CDR3 runs from the conserved cysteine through the conserved F or W. D genes are given only for firm matches. Part of the rows lack a size; the others show once, few, many or a class for expanded clones.

>.|few|TRBV7-2|TRBJ2-5
TGTGCCAGCAGCGCATCCAGGGCCTCTGAGACCCAGTACTTC
CASSASRASETQYF
>TRBD1|.|TRBV29-1|TRBJ1-4
TGCAGCGTTGAAGATCCTAGGGGACAGGGGGAGGAAAAACTGTTTTTT
CSVEDPRGQGEEKLFF
>TRBD2|once|TRBV10-3|TRBJ2-7
TGTGCCATCAGTGAGCCCCTGGGACTAGCGGGAGCTCTCCGGGTCTTCAACGAGCAGTACTTC
CAISEPLGLAGALRVFNEQYF
>TRBD1|.|TRBV27|TRBJ1-1
TGTGCCAGCAGTCGGACAGGGGGCTTCGTAGTGACTGAAGCTTTCTTT
CASSRTGGFVVTEAFF
>.|.|TRBV7-6|TRBJ1-4
TGTGCCAGCAGCTTAGGACAGAAGGCAACTAATGAAAAACTGTTTTTT
CASSLGQKATNEKLFF
>.|.|TRBV10-1|TRBJ1-2
TGCGCCAGCAGTGAGTCGGCTGCTTATGGCTACACCTTC
CASSESAAYGYTF
>TRBD1|.|TRBV2|TRBJ1-1
TGTGCCAGCAGACGGACAGGGAACACTGAAGCTTTCTTT
CASRRTGNTEAFF
>.|.|TRBV6-5|TRBJ1-1
TGTGCCAGCAGTCCGCGGACACAGAACACTGAAGCTTTCTTT
CASSPRTQNTEAFF
>TRBD1|.|TRBV18|TRBJ2-3
TGTGCCAGCTCACCACGGACAGGGGGCACTACGCAGTATTTT
CASSPRTGGTTQYF
>TRBD1|.|TRBV7-2|TRBJ1-1
TGTGCCAGCAGCGCCCGACAGGGAATGAACACTGAAGCTTTCTTT
CASSARQGMNTEAFF
>TRBD1|.|TRBV19|TRBJ2-6
TGTGCCAGTAGTGACAGGGCTGGGGCCAACGTCCTGACTTTC
CASSDRAGANVLTF
>.|.|TRBV6-2/TRBV6-3|TRBJ2-4
TGTGCCAGCAGTCCCCGCGGGGAGACGGACAAAAACATTCAGTACTTC
CASSPRGETDKNIQYF
>TRBD2|.|TRBV7-9|TRBJ2-3
TGTGCCAGCAGCTTTCGGGAGGCGTTCGATACGCAGTATTTT
CASSFREAFDTQYF
>.|.|TRBV12-3/TRBV12-4|TRBJ2-7
TGTGCCAGCAGTTCCCTAGGAGAGCAGTACTTC
CASSSLGEQYF
>TRBD1|.|TRBV3-1/TRBV3-2|TRBJ1-4
TGTGCCAGCAGCCAAGCAGATCAGGGGGCTGTAACTAATGAAAAACTGTTTTTT
CASSQADQGAVTNEKLFF
>.|.|TRBV5-4|TRBJ1-6
TGTGCCAGCAGCGCGGGGGCGGATTATAATTCACCCCTCCACTTT
CASSAGADYNSPLHF
>TRBD2|.|TRBV4-3|TRBJ2-1
TGCGCCAGCAGCCAAGCGGCCCCCCGCGGGAGATTCTACAATGAGCAGTTCTTC
CASSQAAPRGRFYNEQFF
>.|.|TRBV6-6|TRBJ2-1
TGTGCCAGCAGTTACACAGCAACCTATGAGCAGTTCTTC
CASSYTATYEQFF
>TRBD2|.|TRBV5-1|TRBJ2-7
TGCGCCAGCCGCGGAGCGGGAGGGCTTGGATACGAGCAGTACTTC
CASRGAGGLGYEQYF
>TRBD2|few|TRBV2|TRBJ2-2
TGTGCCAGCAAGCTAGCGGGAGGTCGGGCCGGGGAGCTGTTTTTT
CASKLAGGRAGELFF
>.|.|TRBV19|TRBJ2-1
TGTGCCAGTAGTATCAGCGATGAGCAGTTCTTC
CASSISDEQFF
>.|once|TRBV4-3|TRBJ2-1
TGCGCCAGCAGCCAACACCTGAGCTCCTACAATGAGCAGTTCTTC
CASSQHLSSYNEQFF
>.|.|TRBV18|TRBJ1-3
TGTGCCAGCTCACCCGAGACAGTCTCTGGAAACACCATATATTTT
CASSPETVSGNTIYF
>TRBD2|.|TRBV6-1|TRBJ2-3
TGTGCCAGCAGTGCCAGCGGGAGGGCTAGCACAGATACGCAGTATTTT
CASSASGRASTDTQYF
>.|.|TRBV24-1|TRBJ2-1
TGTGCCACCAGTGACGCAACTTCACCATCCTACAATGAGCAGTTCTTC
CATSDATSPSYNEQFF
>TRBD2|.|TRBV9|TRBJ2-2
TGTGCCAGCAGCGTAGGCCAACTAGCGGGAGCGTACACCGGGGAGCTGTTTTTT
CASSVGQLAGAYTGELFF
>.|.|TRBV19|TRBJ1-5
TGTGCCAGTAGGGCCCTGGATATGGGAGAGAATCAGCCCCAGCATTTT
CASRALDMGENQPQHF
>TRBD1|.|TRBV19|TRBJ1-6
TGTGCCAGTACCCCGGACAGGTGGAATTCACCCCTCCACTTT
CASTPDRWNSPLHF
>.|.|TRBV4-1|TRBJ1-4
TGCGCCAGCAGCCAAGCCGACACTTTAGATGAAAAACTGTTTTTT
CASSQADTLDEKLFF
>TRBD1|.|TRBV6-5|TRBJ2-2
TGTGCCAGCAGTCGTGGGACAGGGGCCACCGGGGAGCTGTTTTTT
CASSRGTGATGELFF
>.|.|TRBV29-1|TRBJ1-3
TGCAGCGTTTCCCAGCGCCTCTCTGGAAACACCATATATTTT
CSVSQRLSGNTIYF
>TRBD2|.|TRBV28|TRBJ2-7
TGTGCCAGCAACTCGGCGGGAGGAGCAGGCTACGAGCAGTACTTC
CASNSAGGAGYEQYF
>TRBD1|.|TRBV4-3|TRBJ1-4
TGCGCCAGCAGCCAAGATATGAGGGGGCCTGAAAAACTGTTTTTT
CASSQDMRGPEKLFF
>.|.|TRBV15|TRBJ2-1
TGTGCCACCAGCAGAGATTGGGGACTGTATGAGCAGTTCTTC
CATSRDWGLYEQFF
>.|.|TRBV18|TRBJ2-7
TGTGCCAGCTCACCACCGTCCACTTTCTCCTACGAGCAGTACTTC
CASSPPSTFSYEQYF
>TRBD2|.|TRBV6-2/TRBV6-3|TRBJ2-7
TGTGCCAGCAGTTCTGTGGGACTAACCTACGAGCAGTACTTC
CASSSVGLTYEQYF
>TRBD2|.|TRBV27|TRBJ2-7
TGTGCCAGCAGTCGCGGGACTAGCGGGACTGTATACGAGCAGTACTTC
CASSRGTSGTVYEQYF
>.|.|TRBV5-1|TRBJ2-3
TGCGCCAGCAGCTTGGCCGTCACAGATACGCAGTATTTT
CASSLAVTDTQYF
>TRBD1|once|TRBV6-2/TRBV6-3|TRBJ2-7
TGTGCCAGCAGTGATCTTTCTCGGACAGGGAGCTACGAGCAGTACTTC
CASSDLSRTGSYEQYF
>TRBD1|.|TRBV5-5|TRBJ1-3
TGTGCCAGCAGCTATCTCGGACAGGGGGGTGGAAACACCATATATTTT
CASSYLGQGGGNTIYF
>TRBD2|.|TRBV7-9|TRBJ2-5
TGTGCCAGCAGCCGGTATAGCGGGGGGGCCGGAGAGACCCAGTACTTC
CASSRYSGGAGETQYF
>TRBD2|.|TRBV5-1|TRBJ2-1
TGCGCCAGCAGCTCTCGAGCAACCCTGACGGGGGGCAATGAGCAGTTCTTC
CASSSRATLTGGNEQFF
>TRBD1|.|TRBV6-5|TRBJ1-6
TGTGCCGCCAGCACTGGGACAGAAAATTCACCCCTCCACTTT
CAASTGTENSPLHF
>TRBD2|.|TRBV29-1|TRBJ2-1
TGCAGCGTTGAAGATCCTGTGCTTGGTAGCGGGGGGACGTACAATGAGCAGTTCTTC
CSVEDPVLGSGGTYNEQFF
>.|.|TRBV18|TRBJ1-5
TGTGCCAGCTCACCGTTCTCGGGGGATCAGCCCCAGCATTTT
CASSPFSGDQPQHF
>TRBD2|.|TRBV10-2|TRBJ2-1
TGCGCCAGCAGTGAACCGGGAGGGCACAATGAGCAGTTCTTC
CASSEPGGHNEQFF
>.|.|TRBV6-2/TRBV6-3|TRBJ2-6
TGTGCCAGCAGTCCCCGGGTCTCTGGGGCCAACGTCCTGACTTTC
CASSPRVSGANVLTF
>TRBD1|.|TRBV5-4|TRBJ1-1
TGTGCCAGCAGCTTGGATGGCAGGGGGTCTAACACTGAAGCTTTCTTT
CASSLDGRGSNTEAFF
>TRBD2|.|TRBV2|TRBJ2-3
TGTGCCAGCGGGGGTAGCGGGGGTTTCACAGATACGCAGTATTTT
CASGGSGGFTDTQYF
>.|.|TRBV6-5|TRBJ2-7
TGTGCCAGCACGGAAGGGGGATATACCTACGAGCAGTACTTC
CASTEGGYTYEQYF
>.|.|TRBV18|TRBJ2-5
TGTGCCAGCTCACTTCAACAGCAAGAAATACAAGAGACCCAGTACTTC
CASSLQQQEIQETQYF
>.|.|TRBV9|TRBJ2-2
TGTGCCAGCAGCGTTTACCTCCAGGCCCACACCGGGGAGCTGTTTTTT
CASSVYLQAHTGELFF
>.|few|TRBV5-1|TRBJ2-7
TGCGCCAGCAGCCCAGACACCACAGGAACCTACGAGCAGTACTTC
CASSPDTTGTYEQYF